The T cell receptor beta chain described here comes from a study of response to subunit inactivated influenza vaccine (dated by TCRdb to the late 2010s). Looking at the study overall: Deep quantitative T cell receptor repertoire profiling was used in the study to track responses to a trivalent subunit inactivated influenza vaccine. The study at large found these results: The authors suggested that each seasonal influenza vaccination may recruit only a limited number of new T cells.

CDR1 and CDR2 are read off the germline V gene as SGDLS and YYNGEE. Measured from the cysteine to the phenylalanine, the CDR3 is 16 residues long. Here the CDR3 DNA is all that survives: 48 bases in frame from base 1. Trimming removed 4 bases from V and 2 bases from J, leaving 16 bases between the germline ends. Libraries came from RT-PCR. Sequencing was performed on an Illumina HiSeq 2500. The public reads were reanalyzed by TCRdb: fastp trimming at Q25, MiXCR alignment, in-frame beta chains only. Under each unique CDR3 protein, matching rows form one entry showing the most common genes and DNA. This sample is represented by around 850,000 distinct CDR3 sequences; approximately 17% of them were singletons. Jointly, the top ten make up roughly 10% of the sample. This clonotype came up a few times. Its antigen specificity is not known. Base qualities are not at hand, and no much larger clone is one base apart.

The receptor's source is a man aged 50-59 years who received an inactivated influenza vaccine. Donor details come from another sample of the same person, matched by shared clones. The rearrangement joined TRBV9 to TRBJ2-1; D gene: possibly TRBD2, on 5 matching bases. The sample was PBMCs from blood, taken about 5 days after vaccination. The nucleotides are TGTGCCAGCAGCCTCGGGATACGCCTTACCTACAATGAGCAGTTCTTC. This translates into CASSLGIRLTYNEQFF. The full variable domain, completed from the reference TRBV9 and TRBJ2-1 proteins outside the CDR3, reads DSGVTQTPKHLITATGQRVTLRCSPRSGDLSVYWYQQSLDQGLQFLIQYYNGEERAKGNILERFSAQQFPDLHSELNLSSLELGDSALYFCASSLGIRLTYNEQFFGPGTRLTVL.